The T cell receptor (beta chain) described here comes from a study of early T cells in non-severe SARS-CoV-2 infection. Study background: With bulk RNA from unsorted whole blood as input, sequencing yielded unpaired chains. Notes on the study in general: There was a bias toward anti-spike CD8 responses in VDJdb matching, which missed private and CD4 specificities.

This clonotype was recorded a few times. Its antigen is unidentified. Per germline, CDR1 MNHEY and CDR2 SMNVEV (reference sequence). The V gene lost 3 bases and the J gene lost 5 bases, with 13 bases spanning the gap. The CDR3 length is 15 residues. Separate cDNA molecules each had unique molecular identifiers attached to them. TCRdb redid the calling of the 5' RACE reads with MiXCR, one entry per CDR3 protein. The data contain about 57,000 distinct CDR3 sequences, roughly a tenth of them singletons. The chain recombines TRBV27 with TRBJ2-2; tentatively, D is TRBD1 (5 bases). Material for sequencing was whole blood. This receptor was taken from an adult who was a healthcare worker with PCR-confirmed SARS-CoV-2 infection or an uninfected control (not recorded which). The CDR3 DNA follows: TGTGCCAGCAGTTTGTCTACCCAGGGAACCGGGGAGCTGTTTTTT. Translation: CASSLSTQGTGELFF.